Each of the 30 T cell receptor beta chains below was sequenced from the same sample in a study of monozygotic twins with inflammatory bowel disease. TCRdb reprocessed the 5' RACE reads; each CDR3 protein has one entry and no DNA is given. This listing includes roughly 320,000 distinct CDR3 sequences. The sequencing sample was made of blood. The receptor set was obtained from a human donor with ulcerative colitis or Crohn's disease, or a healthy co-twin of an affected twin (not recorded which).

The chain combines TRBV27 with TRBJ2-5; the TCRdb D gene call, TRBD1, has no DNA to confirm it. CDR3 length: 16 residues. Germline CDR1 and CDR2: MNHEY and SMNVEV (reference sequence). The CDR3 protein is CASSPRRPWDQETQYF.

The rearrangement joins TRBV3-1 to TRBJ2-5; TCRdb's assignment of TRBD2 cannot be checked, as there is no DNA. The germline V gene has CDR1 LGHDT and CDR2 YNNKEL (reference sequence). CDR3 length: 17 residues. CDR3 protein: CASSQVWTSGGQETQYF.

The chain has TRBV12-3 or TRBV12-4 and TRBJ1-1; there is no DNA to check the TCRdb D call of TRBD1. The CDR3 runs 13 residues. CDR3 residues: CASSNRADTEAFF.

This clonotype is identified as medium-sized from frequency. The V gene is TRBV29-1, the J gene TRBJ2-4. Germline V gene data show CDR1 as SQVTM and CDR2 as ANQGSEA. The CDR3 runs to 11 residues. CDR3 protein: CSVADWNIQYF.

This CDR3 reads CASSLVLSNQPQHF. The chain links TRBV5-8 to TRBJ1-5. This CDR3 is built from 14 residues. Germline-derived CDR1 and CDR2 are SGHTS and YDEGEE.

V is TRBV29-1 and J is TRBJ2-3; there is no DNA to check the TCRdb D call of TRBD1. Germline CDR1 SQVTM, CDR2 ANQGSEA. This CDR3 comprises 14 residues. The CDR3 reads CSVRQGSRTDTQYF.

The chain uses TRBV12-3 or TRBV12-4 and TRBJ2-1; TCRdb returns TRBD2, unconfirmable since there is no DNA. The CDR3 is 15 residues long. The CDR3 protein is CASSPGLRPYNEQFF.

The chain is built from TRBV7-2 and TRBJ2-7. Per the germline V gene, CDR1 is SGHTA and CDR2 is FQGNSA. This CDR3 region has 16 residues. CDR3 in amino acids: CASSVRRSLSSYEQYF.

The V call is TRBV12-3 or TRBV12-4, the J call TRBJ2-5; checking the TCRdb D call of TRBD1 is not possible without DNA. This CDR3 contains 15 residues. The CDR3 protein is CASSYDRGRQETQYF.

The CDR3 loop is CASSHDFSGGNEQFF. This chain connects TRBV4-2 to TRBJ2-1; as DNA is missing, the TRBD1 call by TCRdb cannot be tested. The CDR3 is 15 residues long. Looked up from germline, CDR1 is LGHNA and CDR2 is YNFKEQ.

This sequence joins TRBV6-5 and TRBJ1-3; TCRdb picks TRBD1, but there is no DNA to check that call. From germline, CDR1 is MNHEY and CDR2 SVGAGI. The CDR3 consists of 15 residues. This CDR3 reads CASSLTRQAGNTIYF.

This sequence joins TRBV6-5 and TRBJ1-3; the TCRdb D gene call, TRBD1, has no DNA to confirm it. The CDR3 spans 16 residues. CDR1 MNHEY and CDR2 SVGAGI come from the germline V gene. The CDR3 loop reads CASSYSQGNRGNTIYF.

CDR3 residues: CATNLGRGKEFGNQPQHF. The chain carries TRBV15 and TRBJ1-5; TCRdb outputs TRBD1, but without DNA this stays unchecked. The CDR3 loop spans 18 amino acids. CDR1 LNHNV and CDR2 YYDKDF come from the germline V gene (reference sequence). Full variable domain (remainder filled in from reference TRBV15 and TRBJ1-5): DAMVIQNPRYQVTQFGKPVTLSCSQTLNHNVMYWYQQKSSQAPKLLFHYYDKDFNNEADTPDNFQSRRPNTSFCFLDIRSPGLGDTAMYLCATNLGRGKEFGNQPQHFGDGTRLSIL.

The gene calls are TRBV5-6 and TRBJ2-2. This CDR3 region has 13 residues. Germline V gene sequence: CDR1 SGHDT, CDR2 YYEEEE. The CDR3 sequence: CASSLTNTGELFF.

The genes are TRBV3-1 and TRBJ2-7. Germline CDR1 is LGHDT and CDR2 is YNNKEL (reference sequence). This CDR3 region has 14 residues. CDR3 amino acids: CASSPNRRDYEQYF.

The CDR3 reads CASSLKGGLNEQFF. The V gene is TRBV11-2, the J gene TRBJ2-1; TCRdb gives TRBD1 as the D gene, but with no DNA this cannot be confirmed. The CDR3 loop spans 14 amino acids. Germline V gene sequence: CDR1 SGHAT, CDR2 FQNNGV. Full variable domain (remainder filled in from reference TRBV11-2 and TRBJ2-1): EAGVAQSPRYKIIEKRQSVAFWCNPISGHATLYWYQQILGQGPKLLIQFQNNGVVDDSQLPKDRFSAERLKGVDSTLKIQPAKLEDSAVYLCASSLKGGLNEQFFGPGTRLTVL.

The chain employs TRBV5-6 and TRBJ2-4; without DNA, the TCRdb call of TRBD2 cannot be checked. The V gene's germline CDR1 is SGHDT and CDR2 YYEEEE. The CDR3 length is 14 residues. CDR3 residues: CASSRTAGEGRQYF. Full variable domain (rest looked up from reference TRBV5-6 and TRBJ2-4): DAGVTQSPTHLIKTRGQQVTLRCSPKSGHDTVSWYQQALGQGPQFIFQYYEEEERQRGNFPDRFSGHQFPNYSSELNVNALLLGDSALYLCASSRTAGEGRQYFGAGTRLSVL.

The chain uses TRBV5-1 and TRBJ1-2. The length of the CDR3 is 13 residues. Germline values: CDR1 SGHRS, CDR2 YFSETQ. The CDR3 region is CASSLDGLRGYTF.

This sequence joins TRBV5-1 and TRBJ1-4; TCRdb gives TRBD1 as the D gene, but with no DNA this cannot be confirmed. Per the germline V gene, CDR1 is SGHRS and CDR2 is YFSETQ. CDR3 length: 14 amino acids. CDR3: CASSLDPGIEKLFF.

The J gene is TRBJ1-2, the V gene TRBV12-3 or TRBV12-4; the TCRdb call, TRBD1, lacks DNA for checking. The CDR3 spans 12 residues. The CDR3 sequence: CASSQGPSGYTF.

CDR3 loop: CASRHGGALAGAYNEQFF. The V call is TRBV7-8, the J call TRBJ2-1; there is no DNA to check the TCRdb D call of TRBD2. The CDR3 runs to 18 residues. Germline assignment: CDR1 SGHVS and CDR2 FQNEAQ. Supplemented by reference TRBV7-8 and TRBJ2-1, the full variable domain reads GAGVSQSPRYKVAKRGQDVALRCDPISGHVSLFWYQQALGQGPEFLTYFQNEAQLDKSGLPSDRFFAERPEGSVSTLKIQRTQQEDSAVYLCASRHGGALAGAYNEQFFGPGTRLTVL.

V is TRBV7-2 and J is TRBJ1-3; the TCRdb D gene call, TRBD1, has no DNA to confirm it. Germline-derived CDR1 and CDR2 are SGHTA and FQGNSA. The CDR3 has 17 residues. CDR3 loop: CASSLVAGASSGNTIYF.

This chain joins TRBV5-1 and TRBJ1-1; TCRdb's assignment of TRBD1 cannot be checked, as there is no DNA. Germline CDR1 is SGHRS and CDR2 is YFSETQ. This CDR3 region has 14 residues. CDR3 amino acids: CASSLDRGQTEAFF. The entire variable domain, with the rest obtained from reference TRBV5-1 and TRBJ1-1, is as follows: KAGVTQTPRYLIKTRGQQVTLSCSPISGHRSVSWYQQTPGQGLQFLFEYFSETQRNKGNFPGRFSGRQFSNSRSEMNVSTLELGDSALYLCASSLDRGQTEAFFGQGTRLTVV.

J is TRBJ2-1 and V is TRBV2. The germline V gene encodes CDR1 SNHLY and CDR2 FYNNEI. CDR3 length: 14 residues. This CDR3 reads CASILEGPYNEQFF.

The V gene is TRBV28, the J gene TRBJ1-6; TCRdb's D gene call, TRBD1, goes unchecked for lack of DNA. This CDR3 is 14 amino acids long. Per the germline V gene, CDR1 is MDHEN and CDR2 is SYDVKM. The CDR3: CASSWPGEQSPLHF.

This chain connects TRBV20-1 to TRBJ2-1; TCRdb outputs TRBD1, but without DNA this stays unchecked. CDR1 DFQATT and CDR2 SNEGSKA come from the germline V gene (reference sequence). This CDR3 has 15 residues. The CDR3: CSARQGAYIKDEQFF.

The rearrangement links TRBV7-8 to TRBJ2-3; TCRdb lists TRBD2, though no DNA is available to test this call. This CDR3 region has 16 residues. CDR1 is SGHVS, CDR2 FQNEAQ, per germline. CDR3 region: CASSLRAYTFSDTQYF.

The rearrangement uses TRBV20-1 and TRBJ2-2; TCRdb picks TRBD1, but there is no DNA to check that call. In germline, CDR1 is DFQATT, CDR2 SNEGSKA (reference sequence). This CDR3 contains 13 residues. CDR3 protein: CSASTGRTGELFF.

The CDR3 is CAISDGTNNQPQHF. The chain carries TRBV10-3 and TRBJ1-5; TCRdb's D call, TRBD1, is unchecked because there is no DNA. This CDR3 is 14 amino acids long. CDR1 and CDR2 (germline): ENHRY, SYGVKD.

This chain connects TRBV12-3 or TRBV12-4 to TRBJ2-5. This CDR3 contains 13 residues. This chain's CDR3 is CASSLGFQETQYF.